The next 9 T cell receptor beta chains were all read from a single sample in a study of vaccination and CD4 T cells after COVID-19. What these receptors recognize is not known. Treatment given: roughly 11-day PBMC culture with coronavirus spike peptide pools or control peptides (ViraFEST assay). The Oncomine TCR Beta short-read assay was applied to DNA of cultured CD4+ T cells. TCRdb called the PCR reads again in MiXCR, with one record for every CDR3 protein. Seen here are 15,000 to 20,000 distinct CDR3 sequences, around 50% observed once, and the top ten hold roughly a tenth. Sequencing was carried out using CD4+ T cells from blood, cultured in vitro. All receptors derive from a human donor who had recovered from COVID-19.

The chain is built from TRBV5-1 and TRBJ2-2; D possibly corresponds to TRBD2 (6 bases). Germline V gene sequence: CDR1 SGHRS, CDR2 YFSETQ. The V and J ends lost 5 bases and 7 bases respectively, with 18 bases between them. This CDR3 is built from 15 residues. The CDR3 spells CASSSGLSLDGELFF. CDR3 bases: TGCGCCAGCAGTAGCGGACTATCCTTAGACGGGGAGCTGTTTTTT.

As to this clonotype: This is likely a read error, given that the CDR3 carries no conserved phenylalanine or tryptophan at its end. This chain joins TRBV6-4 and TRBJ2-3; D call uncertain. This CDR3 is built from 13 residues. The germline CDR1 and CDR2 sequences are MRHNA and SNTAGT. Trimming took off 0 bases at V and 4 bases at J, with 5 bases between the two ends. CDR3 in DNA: TGTGCCAGCAGTGACTCTTCGGCAGATACGCAGTATATT. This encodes CASSDSSADTQYI.

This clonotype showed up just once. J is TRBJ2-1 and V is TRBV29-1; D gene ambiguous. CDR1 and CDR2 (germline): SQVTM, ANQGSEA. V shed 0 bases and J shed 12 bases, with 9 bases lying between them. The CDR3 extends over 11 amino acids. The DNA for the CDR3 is TGCAGCGTTGAAGACCGGGCTAGGCAGTTCTTC. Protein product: CSVEDRARQFF.

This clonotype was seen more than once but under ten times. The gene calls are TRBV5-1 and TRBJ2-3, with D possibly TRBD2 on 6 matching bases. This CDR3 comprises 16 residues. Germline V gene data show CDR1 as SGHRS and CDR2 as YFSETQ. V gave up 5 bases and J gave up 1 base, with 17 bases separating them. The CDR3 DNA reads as TGCGCCAGCAGTCTCCCAGGGCGGGGCGGCACAGATACGCAGTATTTT. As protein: CASSLPGRGGTDTQYF.

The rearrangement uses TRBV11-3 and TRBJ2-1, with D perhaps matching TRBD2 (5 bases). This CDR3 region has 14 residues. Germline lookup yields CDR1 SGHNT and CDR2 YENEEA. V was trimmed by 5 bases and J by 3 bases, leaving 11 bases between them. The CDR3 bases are TGTGCCAGCAGCCTAAATAGCGACTACAATGAGCAGTTCTTC. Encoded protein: CASSLNSDYNEQFF.

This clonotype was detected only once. The CDR3 spells CASSSRGSHSGETQYF. The CDR3 DNA reads TGTGCCAGCAGCTCCAGGGGGTCCCACAGTGGCGAGACCCAGTACTTC. This chain links TRBV12-3 or TRBV12-4 with TRBJ2-5, with 7 bases matching TRBD1. This CDR3 comprises 16 residues. The junction had 15 bases not matched to a gene; V was cut back by 6 bases and J by 5 bases.

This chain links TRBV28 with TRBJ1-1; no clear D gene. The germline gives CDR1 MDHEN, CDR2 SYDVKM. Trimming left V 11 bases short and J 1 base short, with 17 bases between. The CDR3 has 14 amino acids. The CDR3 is CALSSGNKNTEAFF. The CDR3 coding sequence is TGTGCCCTAAGCTCCGGGAACAAGAACACTGAAGCTTTCTTT. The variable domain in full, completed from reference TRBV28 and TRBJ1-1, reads DVKVTQSSRYLVKRTGEKVFLECVQDMDHENMFWYRQDPGLGLRLIYFSYDVKMKEKGDIPEGYSVSREKKERFSLILESASTNQTSMYLCALSSGNKNTEAFFGQGTRLTVV.

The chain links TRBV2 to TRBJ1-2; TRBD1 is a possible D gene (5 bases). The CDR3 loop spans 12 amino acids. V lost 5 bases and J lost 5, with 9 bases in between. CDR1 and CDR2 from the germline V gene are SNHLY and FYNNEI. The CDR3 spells CASSPRGYGYTF. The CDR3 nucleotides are TGTGCCAGCAGTCCTAGGGGATATGGCTACACCTTC. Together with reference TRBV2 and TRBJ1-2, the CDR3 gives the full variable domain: EPEVTQTPSHQVTQMGQEVILRCVPISNHLYFYWYRQILGQKVEFLVSFYNNEISEKSEIFDDQFSVERPDGSNFTLKIRSTKLEDSAMYFCASSPRGYGYTFGSGTRLTVV.

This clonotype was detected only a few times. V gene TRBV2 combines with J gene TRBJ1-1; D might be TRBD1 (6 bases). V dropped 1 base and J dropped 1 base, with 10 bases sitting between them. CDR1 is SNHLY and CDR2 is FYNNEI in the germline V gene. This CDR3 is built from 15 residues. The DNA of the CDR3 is TGTGCCAGCAGTGAAGTGGGGGCAGGGAACACTGAAGCTTTCTTT. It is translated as CASSEVGAGNTEAFF.